These 25 T cell receptor beta chains were all obtained from the same sample, sequenced in a study of T cell responses to AZD1222 COVID-19 vaccine. Sequencing used immunoSEQ multiplex PCR; TCRdb keeps in-frame clones, though not all of them. The data show about 160,000 clones, approximately 92% seen once. Sequencing was performed on peripheral blood, taken 28 days after the second AZD1222 dose. The receptor set was obtained from an adult who received the AZD1222 COVID-19 vaccine.

The genes are TRBV3-1 (or the pseudogene TRBV3-2) and TRBJ1-1; 9 nucleotides match TRBD1. Germline-derived CDR1 and CDR2 are LGHDT and YNNKEL (reference sequence). The V gene end was trimmed by 3 bases and the J gene end by 7 bases; junction bases not matched to a gene: 9. CDR3 length: 15 amino acids. The CDR3 sequence is CASSQINRGRGEAFF. The CDR3 DNA follows: TGTGCCAGCAGCCAGATCAACAGGGGGCGCGGTGAAGCTTTCTTT.

This chain links TRBV4-3 with TRBJ2-1, with TRBD1 identical over 12 bases. The CDR3 has 18 residues. Trimming cost V 3 bases and J 9 bases; bases outside gene matches: 15. The germline CDR1 and CDR2 sequences are LGHNA and YSLEER. CDR3 protein: CASSHGTSGTGGGGEQFF. For the CDR3, the DNA is TGCGCCAGCAGCCATGGAACCTCCGGGACAGGGGGCGGAGGTGAGCAGTTCTTC.

The CDR3 bases are TGCGCCAGCAGTGTAAGCAGGGGCCTTGGCACAGATACGCAGTATTTT. Its translation: CASSVSRGLGTDTQYF. V gene TRBV10-1 combines with J gene TRBJ2-3; D might be TRBD1 (6 bases). Trimming removed 4 bases at V and 1 base at J, with 15 bases between. Germline V gene data show CDR1 as WNHNN and CDR2 as SYGVQD (reference sequence). CDR3 length: 16 amino acids.

This chain links TRBV24-1 with TRBJ1-1, with D perhaps matching TRBD1 (5 bases). This CDR3 comprises 14 residues. The V end was cut by 4 bases, the J end by 7 bases, with 15 bases between. Germline V CDR1 and CDR2: KGHDR, SFDVKD. In DNA form, the CDR3 reads TGTGCCACCAGTGACGGGGACGCGGTAAGTGAAGCTTTCTTT. The encoded protein is CATSDGDAVSEAFF.

The rearrangement links TRBV29-1 to TRBJ1-4; D is uncertain. The CDR3 is 15 residues long. The germline CDR1 and CDR2 sequences are SQVTM and ANQGSEA. Trimming cost V 6 bases and J 0 bases, with 14 bases left between them. The CDR3 here is CSVQKDGTTNEKLFF. Here the CDR3 DNA reads TGCAGCGTACAAAAGGACGGAACAACTAATGAAAAACTGTTTTTT.

In this sample, this clone turned up once. The chain carries TRBV5-1 and TRBJ2-5; 11 bases match TRBD1. The CDR3 consists of 14 residues. Losses at the gene ends were 9 bases for V and 2 bases for J; bases not matched to a gene: 6. Germline CDR1 reads SGHRS; CDR2 reads YFSETQ. The CDR3 coding sequence is TGCGCCACCCGAGGACAGGGGGCTCAAGAGACCCAGTACTTC. It specifies CATRGQGAQETQYF.

This clone was detected only a few times. This chain joins TRBV9 and TRBJ2-7; 7 bases are shared with TRBD1. This CDR3 comprises 15 residues. The trim removed 2 bases at V and 0 bases at J, leaving 5 bases unmatched. The V gene's germline CDR1 is SGDLS and CDR2 YYNGEE. The CDR3 loop is CASSVAGTDSYEQYF. The CDR3 DNA reads as TGTGCCAGCAGCGTCGCCGGGACAGACTCCTACGAGCAGTACTTC.

The J gene is TRBJ2-3, the V gene TRBV18, with TRBD1 matching 9 bases. The V gene's germline CDR1 is KGHSH and CDR2 LQKENI. The junction had 12 bases not matched to a gene; V was cut back by 5 bases and J by 3 bases. The CDR3 has 17 amino acids. The CDR3 DNA reads TGTGCCAGCTCAGCTACCGGACAGGGGAGGGGAACAGATACGCAGTATTTT. Translating gives CASSATGQGRGTDTQYF.

The chain combines TRBV12-5 with TRBJ2-2; D may be TRBD1 (7 bases). The V end was cut by 3 bases, the J end by 0 bases, with 14 bases between. CDR3 size: 17 residues. Germline V CDR1 and CDR2: LGHNT, FRNRAP. CDR3 DNA: TGTGCTAGTGGTTTCGGGGGACAGCCTGCGAACACCGGGGAGCTGTTTTTT. This gives the protein CASGFGGQPANTGELFF.

The rearrangement links TRBV21-1 to TRBJ2-2; the D segment call TRBD1 is taken from the table without a DNA check. TRBV21-1 is shown as a pseudogene. The length of the CDR3 is 15 residues. The CDR3 DNA is TGTGCCAGCAGCAAAGAAACAGGGCCTAGAGGGGAGCTGTTTTTT. It yields the protein CASSKETGPRGELFF.

The J gene is TRBJ1-2, the V gene TRBV2, with D unresolved. V dropped 3 bases and J dropped 0 bases, with 14 bases sitting between them. The CDR3 has 16 residues. Germline V gene lookup returns CDR1 SNHLY and CDR2 FYNNEI. This CDR3 reads CASSEGGDGTNYGYTF. CDR3 coding DNA: TGTGCCAGCAGTGAGGGTGGTGACGGTACTAACTATGGCTACACCTTC.

This chain joins TRBV6-5 and TRBJ2-7, with 10 bases lining up with TRBD1. The V gene's germline CDR1 is MNHEY and CDR2 SVGAGI. CDR3 length: 16 residues. J was trimmed by 5 bases and V by 2 bases; bases with no gene match: 9. CDR3 nucleotide sequence: TGTGCCAGCAGTTACCAAGGGACAGGGGTTTTCCACGAGCAGTACTTC. Translation: CASSYQGTGVFHEQYF.

V usage is TRBV10-3 and J usage is TRBJ2-3, with D tentatively TRBD2 (7 bases). Germline V gene sequence: CDR1 ENHRY, CDR2 SYGVKD. With 7 bases removed from V and 2 bases from J, the gap between germline ends came to 16 bases. This CDR3 contains 15 residues. The CDR3, as DNA: TGTGCCATCATGACACAGGGAGGGACCACAGATACGCAGTATTTT. Translated: CAIMTQGGTTDTQYF.

This chain joins TRBV25-1 and TRBJ2-1; no firm D call. The germline CDR1 and CDR2 sequences are MGHDK and SYGVNS. V lost 0 bases and J 12 bases, leaving 9 bases between the germline ends. CDR3 length: 12 amino acids. This chain's CDR3 is CASSEYQRAQFF. Written as DNA, the CDR3 is TGTGCCAGCAGTGAATACCAGCGCGCGCAGTTCTTC.

The CDR3 nucleotides are TGTGCCAGCCGACAGAGGTGGTATGGCTACACCTTC. It translates to CASRQRWYGYTF. J is TRBJ1-2 and V is TRBV12-3 or TRBV12-4; a possible D gene is TRBD1 (5 bases). Trimming stripped 8 bases from V and 5 bases from J, with 12 bases between. This CDR3 is built from 12 residues.

V and J are TRBV29-1 and TRBJ2-7, with D possibly matching TRBD1 (6 bases). The germline CDR1 and CDR2 sequences are SQVTM and ANQGSEA. The CDR3 loop spans 14 amino acids. Between the trimmed V and J ends, which lost 0 bases and 2 bases, there was a span of 11 bases. CDR3: CSVEDGQKAYEQYF. CDR3 in DNA: TGCAGCGTTGAAGATGGACAGAAAGCCTACGAGCAGTACTTC.

This sequence joins TRBV7-9 and TRBJ1-2; no reliable D call. The V gene lost 5 bases and the J gene lost 0 bases, with 13 bases spanning the gap. CDR1 SEHNR and CDR2 FQNEAQ come from the germline V gene (reference sequence). This CDR3 has 15 amino acids. In DNA form, the CDR3 reads TGTGCCAGCAGCCTCGCGGAGCTAGCTAACTATGGCTACACCTTC. Amino acids: CASSLAELANYGYTF.

This clone was recorded only once. The rearrangement uses TRBV3-1 (or the pseudogene TRBV3-2) and TRBJ2-5; unclear D gene. The CDR3 extends over 14 amino acids. The germline V gene encodes CDR1 LGHDT and CDR2 YNNKEL (reference sequence). Deletions cut 3 bases from V and 5 bases from J, with 13 bases between. The CDR3 DNA follows: TGTGCCAGCAGCCAGACCCGCCAAGGGGAGACCCAGTACTTC. Encoded protein: CASSQTRQGETQYF.

The chain uses TRBV6-5 and TRBJ1-1; D remains unclear. The germline V and J ends were trimmed by 7 bases and 3 bases, with 18 bases remaining between them. Germline CDR1 and CDR2: MNHEY and SVGAGI. The CDR3 consists of 15 residues. The CDR3, as DNA: TGTGCCAGCATCAAAGAGGAGGTAGGGTACACTGAAGCTTTCTTT. Translating gives CASIKEEVGYTEAFF.

The chain joins TRBV5-1 to TRBJ2-2; 9 bases are shared with TRBD2. The junction had 7 bases not matched to a gene; V was cut back by 4 bases and J by 3 bases. The V gene's germline CDR1 is SGHRS and CDR2 YFSETQ. CDR3 size: 16 residues. CDR3: CASSPSSGTYTGELFF. The CDR3 DNA sequence: TGCGCCAGCAGCCCATCTAGCGGGACCTACACCGGGGAGCTGTTTTTT.

For the CDR3, the DNA is TGTGCCAGCAGCTTCGGCGGCCCAGACCTCTACGAGCAGTACTTC. Translating gives CASSFGGPDLYEQYF. The V and J genes are TRBV5-4 and TRBJ2-7; D remains unclear. CDR1 and CDR2 (germline): SGHNT, YYREEE (reference sequence). The V gene lost 2 bases and the J gene lost 3 bases, with 15 bases spanning the gap. The CDR3 runs to 15 residues. Full variable domain (outside the CDR3, taken from reference TRBV5-4 and TRBJ2-7): ETGVTQSPTHLIKTRGQQVTLRCSSQSGHNTVSWYQQALGQGPQFIFQYYREEENGRGNFPPRFSGLQFPNYSSELNVNALELDDSALYLCASSFGGPDLYEQYFGPGTRLTVT.

The gene calls are TRBV28 and TRBJ1-1; 8 bases map to TRBD1. The CDR3 runs 15 residues. The V gene's germline CDR1 is MDHEN and CDR2 SYDVKM. V was clipped by 1 base and J by 6 bases; unmatched bases: 7. The CDR3 reads CASSLSAGTGPEAFF. CDR3 coding DNA: TGTGCCAGCAGTTTATCGGCAGGGACAGGCCCTGAAGCTTTCTTT.

This clone came up once. The chain joins TRBV5-4 to TRBJ2-5, with 12 positions matching TRBD2. V shed 4 bases, J shed 2 bases, and the junction held 6 bases outside the gene matches. The CDR3 runs 16 residues. CDR1 is SGHNT and CDR2 is YYREEE in the germline V gene (reference sequence). In nucleotides, the CDR3 is TGTGCCAGCAGCGTGGGACTAGCGGGCCCTCAAGAGACCCAGTACTTC. The encoded protein is CASSVGLAGPQETQYF.

The chain uses TRBV11-2 and TRBJ1-2, with TRBD1 as a possible D gene (5 bases). The CDR3 extends over 13 amino acids. The germline V and J ends were trimmed by 4 bases and 8 bases, with 14 bases remaining between them. Germline V gives CDR1 SGHAT, CDR2 FQNNGV. CDR3 loop: CASSSSREGGYTF. As DNA, the CDR3 is TGTGCCAGCAGCTCCTCCAGGGAAGGCGGCTACACCTTC.

The chain joins TRBV19 to TRBJ1-3; D remains unclear. CDR1 is LNHDA, CDR2 SQIVND, per germline (reference sequence). The CDR3 totals 14 residues. V shed 7 bases and J shed 2 bases, with 12 bases lying between them. CDR3 DNA: TGTGCCAGTAACCCAGGCCCAGCTGGAAACACCATATATTTT. The encoded protein is CASNPGPAGNTIYF.